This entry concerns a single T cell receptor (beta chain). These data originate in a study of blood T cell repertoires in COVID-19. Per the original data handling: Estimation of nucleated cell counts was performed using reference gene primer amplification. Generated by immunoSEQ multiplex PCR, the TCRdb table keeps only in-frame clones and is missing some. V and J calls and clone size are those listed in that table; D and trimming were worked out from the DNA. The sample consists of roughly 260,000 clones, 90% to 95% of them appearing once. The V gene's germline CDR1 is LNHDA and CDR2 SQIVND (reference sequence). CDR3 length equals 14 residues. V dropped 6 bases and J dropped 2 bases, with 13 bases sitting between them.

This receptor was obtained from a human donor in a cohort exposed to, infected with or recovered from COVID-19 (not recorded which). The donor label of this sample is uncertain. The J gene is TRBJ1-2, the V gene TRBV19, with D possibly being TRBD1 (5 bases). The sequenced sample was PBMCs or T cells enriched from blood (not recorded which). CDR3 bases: TGTGCCAGTAGCCAGTCGGGGGGGAACTATGGCTACACCTTC. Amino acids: CASSQSGGNYGYTF.